The entry below describes one T cell receptor beta chain. What it binds is unknown. The data derive from a study of response to subunit inactivated influenza vaccine. Study-wide findings and caveats: Few additional T cells are recruited per seasonal influenza vaccination, authors suggested.

The CDR3 consists of 19 residues. The germline CDR1 and CDR2 sequences are SGHAT and FQNNGV. V shed 6 bases and J 0 bases; nucleotides not matched to a gene: 19. TCRdb itself ran the RT-PCR reads through MiXCR, one entry per CDR3 protein. Seen here are hundreds of thousands of distinct CDR3 sequences, over 25% observed once, and the top ten hold over 1.5%. The clonotype was recovered from a man aged 50-59 years who received an inactivated influenza vaccine. The input for sequencing was CD4+ T cells sorted from PBMCs, taken 4 to 6 days after vaccination. This chain uses TRBV11-2 with TRBJ2-7; 8 nucleotides line up with TRBD1. The CDR3 sequence is CASRTGVPGQGPHSYEQYF. The CDR3 region has the DNA TGTGCCAGCAGGACAGGCGTGCCAGGACAGGGTCCTCACTCCTACGAGCAGTACTTC.